This T cell receptor (beta chain) was observed in a study of blood T cell repertoires in COVID-19. Whole-study context: The United States, Italy and Spain provided the acute and convalescent COVID-19 samples. PBMCs, B-cell-depleted T cells, or T cells provided the cDNA or gDNA that made up the material.

In the authors' methods: The assay estimated nucleated cells by amplifying reference gene primers. Profiling relied on immunoSEQ multiplex PCR, and the TCRdb table lists in-frame clones only, not all of them. V and J calls and clone size are as listed in that table; D and trimming were resolved from the DNA. The sample contains some 170,000 clones, roughly 90% of which appear only once. The V end lost 0 bases, the J end lost 1 base, and 7 bases lay between the germline ends. This CDR3 region has 14 residues. Germline lookup yields CDR1 SGHKS and CDR2 YYEKEE (reference sequence). The TCR sequence derives from a woman in her 50s with acute or convalescent COVID-19. This chain joins TRBV5-5 and TRBJ2-5; D is unresolved. Material for sequencing was peripheral blood. CDR3 in amino acids: CASSLVLTQETQYF. Written as DNA, the CDR3 is TGTGCCAGCAGCTTGGTCCTAACCCAAGAGACCCAGTACTTC.